This T cell receptor (beta chain) was recovered during a study of neurological immune-mediated disorders. This clonotype was detected many times. TCRdb passed the 5' RACE reads through MiXCR, listing each CDR3 protein once. The sample holds about 59,000 distinct CDR3 sequences, approximately 12% seen once. Between the trimmed V and J ends, which lost 0 bases and 5 bases, there was a span of 10 bases. Germline loops: CDR1 LGHDT, CDR2 YNNKEL (reference sequence). The CDR3 contains 14 residues. The chain links TRBV3-1 to TRBJ2-5; D gene uncertain. The sample was PBMCs. The sequence was obtained from a woman aged 55 to 70 with HTLV-1-associated myelopathy (HAM/TSP). CDR3: CASSQDSVYETQYF. DNA for the CDR3: TGTGCCAGCAGCCAAGATTCCGTGTACGAGACCCAGTACTTC.